This T cell receptor beta chain originates from a study of identical twins. TCRdb reprocessed the 5' RACE reads via MiXCR and lists one record per CDR3 protein. The repertoire holds 350,000 to 400,000 distinct CDR3 sequences, approximately 9.1% seen once, with 7.5% to 9.5% in the top ten. Germline values: CDR1 KGHDR, CDR2 SFDVKD. V shed 0 bases and J 6 bases; nucleotides not matched to a gene: 4. The length of the CDR3 is 15 residues. The chain has TRBV24-1 and TRBJ2-1; TRBD1 aligns across 7 bases. The sequencing input was naive T cells sorted from blood. The TCR originated in a woman aged 50 to 60 in good health. The DNA for the CDR3 is TGTGCCACCAGTGATTTGAGGACAGGAATCAATGAGCAGTTCTTC. Translating it yields CATSDLRTGINEQFF.